One and the same sample provided the 24 T cell receptor beta chains below, sequenced in a study of T cell repertoires in cytomegalovirus infection. A single record per CDR3 protein comes from TCRdb applying MiXCR to the reads. The repertoire holds nearly 450,000 distinct CDR3 sequences, with 31% as singletons. The material sequenced was PBMCs. The receptors derive from a human donor in good health (CMV status not recorded). Some clones in this sample may be carry-over from other donors' samples.

This clonotype was found a few times. This chain joins TRBV6-1 and TRBJ2-1; 10 bases agree with TRBD2. Germline CDR1 reads MNHNS; CDR2 reads SASEGT. V trimming: 7 bases; J trimming: 5 bases; junction bases outside the gene matches: 11. This CDR3 is 16 amino acids long. DNA for the CDR3: TGTGCCAGCACCACACCGGGACTAGCGAGGAACAATGAGCAGTTCTTC. Its translation: CASTTPGLARNNEQFF.

Many counts were recorded for this clonotype. The rearrangement joins TRBV7-2 to TRBJ2-3, with 8 bases matching TRBD2. This CDR3 has 15 residues. CDR1 and CDR2 (germline): SGHTA, FQGNSA. Unmatched junction bases numbered 6, after V lost 5 bases and J lost 2 bases. The CDR3, as DNA: TGTGCCAGCAGCAAAGGACTAGCTCTCACAGATACGCAGTATTTT. This translates into CASSKGLALTDTQYF.

The chain recombines TRBV6-1 with TRBJ1-5; D may be TRBD1 (6 bases). Trimming removed 3 bases at V and 0 bases at J, with 18 bases between. There are 18 residues in the CDR3. Germline V lookup: CDR1 MNHNS, CDR2 SASEGT. The CDR3 is CASSDAVTGRISNQPQHF. Written as DNA, the CDR3 is TGTGCCAGCAGTGACGCCGTGACAGGAAGGATTAGCAATCAGCCCCAGCATTTT.

This chain connects TRBV11-2 to TRBJ1-1; no clear D gene. Deletions cut 0 bases from V and 0 bases from J, with 11 bases between. This CDR3 contains 16 residues. CDR1 and CDR2 from the germline V gene are SGHAT and FQNNGV. The CDR3 DNA is TGTGCCAGCAGCTTAGAGGGGATGGGGATGAACACTGAAGCTTTCTTT. Its translation: CASSLEGMGMNTEAFF.

The V and J genes are TRBV7-9 and TRBJ2-3, with 8 bases that match TRBD1. The germline CDR1 and CDR2 sequences are SEHNR and FQNEAQ (reference sequence). The CDR3 contains 16 residues. J was trimmed by 3 bases and V by 6 bases; bases with no gene match: 11. CDR3 amino acids: CASSSRQGLVTDTQYF. The CDR3 DNA reads TGTGCCAGCAGTTCAAGACAGGGGTTGGTAACAGATACGCAGTATTTT.

This clonotype was observed a few times. The J gene is TRBJ1-1, the V gene TRBV24-1; D may be TRBD1 (5 bases). The V end lost 0 bases, the J end lost 5 bases, and 15 bases lay between the germline ends. This CDR3 has 16 residues. The V gene's germline CDR1 is KGHDR and CDR2 SFDVKD. The chain's CDR3 is CATSDLTQGFSTEAFF. For the CDR3, the DNA is TGTGCCACCAGTGATTTGACTCAGGGATTTTCAACTGAAGCTTTCTTT.

This clonotype was recorded a few times. The chain carries TRBV6-6 and TRBJ2-1; D uncertain. The CDR3 length is 12 residues. V gave up 2 bases and J gave up 7 bases, with 6 bases separating them. CDR1 MNHNY and CDR2 SVGAGI come from the germline V gene (reference sequence). Here the CDR3 reads CASSYVGNEQFF. Written as DNA, the CDR3 is TGTGCCAGCAGTTACGTTGGGAATGAGCAGTTCTTC.

Concerning this clonotype itself: A single base separates this from a much larger clone, so it may be a read error. The chain joins TRBV7-2 to TRBJ2-7; no clear D gene. The V gene's germline CDR1 is SGHTA and CDR2 FQGNSA. Trimming removed 8 bases at V and 5 bases at J, with 16 bases between. There are 13 residues in the CDR3. CDR3 loop: CASGPPWSDEQYF. DNA of the CDR3: TGTGCCAGCGGCCCCCCGTGGAGCGACGAGCAGTACTTC.

The chain couples TRBV20-1 to TRBJ1-1; D not certain. The CDR3 consists of 12 residues. Per germline, CDR1 DFQATT and CDR2 SNEGSKA (reference sequence). CDR3 DNA: TGCAGCAGACGGGCCCTGGCGACTGAAGCTTTCTTT. Its protein product is CSRRALATEAFF.

The V and J genes are TRBV24-1 and TRBJ1-1; D uncertain. Trimming took off 2 bases at V and 5 bases at J, with 5 bases between the two ends. Germline V lookup: CDR1 KGHDR, CDR2 SFDVKD. The CDR3 length is 12 residues. DNA of the CDR3: TGTGCCACCAGTGATTCGACGACTGAAGCTTTCTTT. Protein product: CATSDSTTEAFF.

This clonotype was counted a few times. The CDR3 bases are TGTGCCAGTAGTACTAAATCGCCGTCCCCAAGGCGCTACACCTTC. Amino acids: CASSTKSPSPRRYTF. This chain connects TRBV19 to TRBJ1-2; D unclear. The CDR3 length is 15 residues. The V gene lost 4 bases and the J gene lost 9 bases, with 21 bases spanning the gap. From germline, CDR1 is LNHDA and CDR2 SQIVND (reference sequence).

In its sample, this clonotype was seen many times. V gene TRBV7-2 combines with J gene TRBJ2-1; 9 bases are a match to TRBD1. The CDR3 runs to 16 residues. With V trimmed by 6 bases and J by 3 bases, 9 bases remained unmatched. The germline V gene encodes CDR1 SGHTA and CDR2 FQGNSA. Here the CDR3 DNA reads TGTGCCAGCAGTCTCGGGACAGGGACTGGCTACAATGAGCAGTTCTTC. It encodes CASSLGTGTGYNEQFF.

The V gene is TRBV6-4, the J gene TRBJ1-2; no reliable D call. V was pared by 2 bases and J by 2 bases, with 12 bases between. Germline CDR1 reads MRHNA; CDR2 reads SNTAGT. CDR3 length equals 15 residues. CDR3 coding DNA: TGTGCCAGCAGTGACCCCATCGGAAGGAACTATGGCTACACCTTC. It encodes CASSDPIGRNYGYTF.

Details on this clonotype: The junction departs from germline at one end; a sequencing error may be responsible. The chain combines TRBV7-6 with TRBJ1-6, with TRBD1 as a possible D gene (6 bases). The CDR3 runs 16 residues. Germline assignment: CDR1 SGHVS and CDR2 FNYEAQ. CDR3 nucleotide sequence: TGTTCCAGCAGCCGGGGACATCCTCGGGATAATTCACCCCTCCACTTT. This gives the protein CSSSRGHPRDNSPLHF.

The chain uses TRBV14 and TRBJ2-5, with TRBD1 matching over 11 bases. The CDR3 covers 16 residues. V was clipped by 1 base and J by 4 bases; unmatched bases: 5. Germline V gene sequence: CDR1 SGHDN, CDR2 FVKESK. The CDR3 DNA sequence: TGTGCCAGCAGCCAAGGCAGGACAGGGGGCGCAGAGACCCAGTACTTC. This translates into CASSQGRTGGAETQYF.

V usage is TRBV20-1 and J usage is TRBJ2-7; 7 positions match TRBD1. Germline CDR1 reads DFQATT; CDR2 reads SNEGSKA (reference sequence). Losses at the gene ends were 5 bases for V and 4 bases for J; bases not matched to a gene: 8. The CDR3 runs to 13 residues. This CDR3 reads CSAFRDRVYEQYF. The CDR3 DNA reads as TGCAGTGCTTTCCGGGACAGAGTGTACGAGCAGTACTTC.

This clonotype occurred many times. The V call is TRBV7-2, the J call TRBJ2-6; D perhaps matches TRBD2 (7 bases). Germline V lookup: CDR1 SGHTA, CDR2 FQGNSA. This CDR3 spans 20 amino acids. V was cut by 5 bases and J by 2 bases, with 25 bases left in between. CDR3 protein: CASSPVRGGGLVTGANVLTF. The DNA of the CDR3 is TGTGCCAGCAGCCCGGTTAGGGGGGGGGGGCTCGTTACTGGGGCCAACGTCCTGACTTTC.

There are a few counts of this clonotype. The gene calls are TRBV19 and TRBJ2-1; 10 bases match TRBD1. The V gene end was trimmed by 4 bases and the J gene end by 9 bases; junction bases not matched to a gene: 6. CDR3 length: 14 amino acids. Germline V lookup: CDR1 LNHDA, CDR2 SQIVND (reference sequence). The CDR3 region is CASSKGQGSGEQFF. The CDR3 region has the DNA TGTGCCAGTAGTAAGGGACAGGGGAGTGGTGAGCAGTTCTTC.

The sample holds a few counts of this clonotype. The chain couples TRBV28 to TRBJ2-7; 9 bases match TRBD1. CDR1 MDHEN and CDR2 SYDVKM come from the germline V gene. V gave up 2 bases and J gave up 4 bases; unmatched junction bases: 3. The length of the CDR3 is 14 residues. CDR3 nucleotide sequence: TGTGCCAGCAGTTTAACAGGGGGCTTTTACGAGCAGTACTTC. It codes for CASSLTGGFYEQYF. The entire variable domain, with the rest obtained from reference TRBV28 and TRBJ2-7, is as follows: DVKVTQSSRYLVKRTGEKVFLECVQDMDHENMFWYRQDPGLGLRLIYFSYDVKMKEKGDIPEGYSVSREKKERFSLILESASTNQTSMYLCASSLTGGFYEQYFGPGTRLTVT.

This clonotype was seen at least ten times. The V call is TRBV7-6, the J call TRBJ2-3, with a weak D call TRBD2 (7 bases). This CDR3 is 16 amino acids long. CDR1 is SGHVS, CDR2 FNYEAQ, per germline. V shed 4 bases and J shed 4 bases, with 18 bases lying between them. The CDR3 sequence: CASSSPRGGGSDTQYF. Here the CDR3 DNA reads TGTGCCAGCAGCTCCCCCCGAGGCGGGGGCTCAGATACGCAGTATTTT.

This chain uses TRBV19 with TRBJ1-3; no firm D call. The CDR3 loop spans 12 amino acids. V lost 5 bases and J 7 bases, leaving 9 bases between the germline ends. CDR1 is LNHDA, CDR2 SQIVND, per germline (reference sequence). The CDR3 DNA reads TGTGCCAGTAGTCCACCGTCGAACACCATATATTTT. It translates to CASSPPSNTIYF.

This clonotype was counted once. This chain connects TRBV5-6 to TRBJ2-3; 10 nucleotides agree with TRBD2. Losses at the gene ends were 1 base for V and 3 bases for J; bases not matched to a gene: 11. This CDR3 contains 18 residues. Per germline, CDR1 SGHDT and CDR2 YYEEEE. Here the CDR3 DNA reads TGTGCCAGCAGCTTGTTGGGCGTAGCGGGGGGACCGACAGATACGCAGTATTTT. Its translation: CASSLLGVAGGPTDTQYF.

This clonotype was recorded a few times. The genes are TRBV7-6 and TRBJ1-5; D unclear. The CDR3 length is 15 residues. V lost 5 bases, J lost 2 bases, and 13 bases lay in between. Germline CDR1 and CDR2: SGHVS and FNYEAQ. CDR3 sequence (DNA): TGTGCCAGCAGCCCAAGCGCAGGTGGCAATCAGCCCCAGCATTTT. This sequence encodes CASSPSAGGNQPQHF.

This clonotype has a handful of counts. V usage is TRBV20-1 and J usage is TRBJ2-1; 11 bases agree with TRBD2. Germline loops: CDR1 DFQATT, CDR2 SNEGSKA (reference sequence). This CDR3 contains 15 residues. V lost 0 bases to trimming and J lost 6 bases; unmatched junction nucleotides: 4. The CDR3 nucleotides are TGCAGTGCTAGAGATACGACTAGCGGGGTCAATGAGCAGTTCTTC. Translated, it gives CSARDTTSGVNEQFF.